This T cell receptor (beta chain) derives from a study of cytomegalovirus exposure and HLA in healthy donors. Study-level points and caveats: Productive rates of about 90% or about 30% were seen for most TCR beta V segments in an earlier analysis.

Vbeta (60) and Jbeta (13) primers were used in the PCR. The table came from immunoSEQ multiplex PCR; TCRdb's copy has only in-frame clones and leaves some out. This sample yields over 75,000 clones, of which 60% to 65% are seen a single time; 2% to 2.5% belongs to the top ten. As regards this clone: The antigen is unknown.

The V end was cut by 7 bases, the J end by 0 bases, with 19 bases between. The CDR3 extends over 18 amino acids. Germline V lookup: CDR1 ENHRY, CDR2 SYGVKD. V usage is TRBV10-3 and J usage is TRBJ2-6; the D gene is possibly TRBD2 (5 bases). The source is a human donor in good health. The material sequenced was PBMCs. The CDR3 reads CAINDGQAAGSGANVLTF. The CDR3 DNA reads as TGTGCCATCAACGACGGGCAGGCCGCGGGCTCTGGGGCCAACGTCCTGACTTTC.